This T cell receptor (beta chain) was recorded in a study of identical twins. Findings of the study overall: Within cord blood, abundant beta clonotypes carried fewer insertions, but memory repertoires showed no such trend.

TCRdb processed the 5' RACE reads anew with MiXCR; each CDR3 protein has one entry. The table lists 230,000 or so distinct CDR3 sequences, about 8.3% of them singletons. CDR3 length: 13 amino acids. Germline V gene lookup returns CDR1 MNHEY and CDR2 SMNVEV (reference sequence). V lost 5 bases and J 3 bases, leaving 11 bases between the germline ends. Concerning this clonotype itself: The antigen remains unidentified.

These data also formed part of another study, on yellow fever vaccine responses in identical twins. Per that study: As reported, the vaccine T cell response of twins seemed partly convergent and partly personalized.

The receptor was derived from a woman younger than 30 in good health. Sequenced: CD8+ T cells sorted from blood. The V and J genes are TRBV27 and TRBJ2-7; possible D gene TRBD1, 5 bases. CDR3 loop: CASSTTDSYEQYF. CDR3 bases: TGTGCCAGCAGTACAACCGACAGCTACGAGCAGTACTTC.